A selection of T cell receptor beta chains follows, all from one sample in a study of neurological immune-mediated disorders. TCRdb redid the calling of the 5' RACE reads with MiXCR, one entry per CDR3 protein. This table has 100,000 to 150,000 distinct CDR3 sequences, roughly 3.2% appearing once. Source material: PBMCs. These receptors were taken from a woman under 40 with multiple sclerosis. Both conserved end residues are part of each CDR3. A D gene is named only where the DNA matches it firmly. Expanded clones are given a class, and other clones once, few, many or no size at all.

v_gene	d_gene	abundance	j_gene	CDR3aa	CDR3nt
TRBV5-5	NA	many	TRBJ2-5	CASSEGTQETQYF	TGTGCCAGCAGCGAAGGGACTCAAGAGACCCAGTACTTC
TRBV25-1	TRBD1	many	TRBJ1-6	CASSEGTVNSPLHF	TGTGCCAGCAGTGAAGGGACAGTAAATTCACCCCTCCACTTT
TRBV6-5	NA	many	TRBJ2-3	CACRSSTDTQYF	TGTGCCTGTAGAAGCAGCACAGATACGCAGTATTTT
TRBV6-2/TRBV6-3	TRBD1	many	TRBJ2-1	CATTDRGPGEQFF	TGTGCCACCACGGACAGGGGGCCGGGTGAGCAGTTCTTC
TRBV2	TRBD1	many	TRBJ1-4	CAVDRAVSEKLFF	TGTGCCGTCGACAGGGCGGTCTCTGAAAAACTGTTTTTT
TRBV10-3	NA	many	TRBJ1-1	CAISQDRDTEAFF	TGTGCCATCAGCCAAGACAGAGACACTGAAGCTTTCTTT
TRBV15	NA	many	TRBJ2-7	CATRPRGAIYEQYF	TGTGCCACAAGGCCCCGGGGGGCAATCTACGAGCAGTACTTC
TRBV10-2	NA	NA	TRBJ1-1	CASTRELTASTEAFF	TGCGCCAGCACCAGAGAATTAACAGCGTCCACTGAAGCTTTCTTT
TRBV4-3	NA	many	TRBJ1-1	CASSQGLPASDTEAFF	TGCGCCAGCAGCCAAGGTCTGCCAGCAAGTGACACTGAAGCTTTCTTT
TRBV27	TRBD2	many	TRBJ2-2	CASSLLAGGPHTGELFF	TGTGCCAGCAGTTTGCTAGCGGGGGGACCCCACACCGGGGAGCTGTTTTTT
TRBV18	NA	many	TRBJ1-2	CASSPSWDPNYGYTF	TGTGCCAGCTCACCATCATGGGACCCTAACTATGGCTACACCTTC
TRBV18	NA	many	TRBJ1-2	CASSPEAGVNYGYTF	TGTGCCAGCTCACCAGAGGCCGGGGTTAACTATGGCTACACCTTC
TRBV6-6	NA	many	TRBJ2-1	CASRGGQFSSYNEQFF	TGTGCCAGCAGGGGCGGACAGTTTTCCTCCTACAATGAGCAGTTCTTC
TRBV12-3/TRBV12-4	NA	many	TRBJ2-7	CASSSSATYEQYF	TGTGCCAGCAGTTCTAGCGCTACCTACGAGCAGTACTTC
TRBV20-1	NA	many	TRBJ1-1	CSASPTLNTEAFF	TGCAGTGCTAGCCCTACACTGAACACTGAAGCTTTCTTT
TRBV5-6	NA	many	TRBJ2-7	CASSATLGRRYEQYF	TGTGCCAGCAGCGCAACCCTGGGACGGCGCTACGAGCAGTACTTC
TRBV6-2/TRBV6-3	NA	many	TRBJ2-7	CASSYPGVANHYEQYF	TGTGCCAGCAGTTACCCGGGGGTAGCGAACCACTACGAGCAGTACTTC
TRBV5-1	NA	many	TRBJ2-3	CASRGGQDRADTQYF	TGCGCCAGCCGAGGCGGGCAGGACCGAGCGGATACGCAGTATTTT
TRBV9	TRBD1	many	TRBJ2-5	CASSGGQGGRETQYF	TGTGCCAGCAGCGGCGGACAGGGCGGCCGGGAGACCCAGTACTTC
TRBV20-1	NA	many	TRBJ1-5	CSARDRVDSNQPQHF	TGCAGTGCTAGAGATAGGGTTGATAGCAATCAGCCCCAGCATTTT
TRBV5-1	NA	many	TRBJ2-1	CASSLGLNNEQFF	TGCGCCAGCAGCTTGGGGCTTAACAATGAGCAGTTCTTC
TRBV2	NA	many	TRBJ2-3	CASSARGQSTDTQYF	TGTGCCAGCAGTGCCAGGGGACAAAGCACAGATACGCAGTATTTT
TRBV20-1	NA	few	TRBJ2-3	CSGEGEGTDTQYF	TGCAGTGGAGAAGGGGAGGGCACAGATACGCAGTATTTT
TRBV4-3	TRBD2	many	TRBJ2-7	CASSQVPGLANEQYF	TGCGCCAGCAGCCAAGTGCCGGGACTAGCGAACGAGCAGTACTTC
TRBV20-1	NA	many	TRBJ2-4	CSARAGIAKNIQYF	TGCAGTGCTAGAGCAGGGATAGCCAAAAACATTCAGTACTTC
TRBV7-9	NA	many	TRBJ2-1	CASSLWERARTYNEQFF	TGTGCCAGCAGCTTATGGGAGCGGGCGCGTACGTACAATGAGCAGTTCTTC
TRBV27	NA	many	TRBJ2-7	CASSLESGDEQYF	TGTGCCAGCAGTTTGGAATCAGGGGACGAGCAGTACTTC
TRBV6-2/TRBV6-3	NA	many	TRBJ2-7	CASSSPFVYEQYF	TGTGCCAGCAGTTCCCCGTTTGTCTACGAGCAGTACTTC
TRBV20-1	TRBD1	many	TRBJ1-1	CSAIKQGAAAFF	TGCAGTGCTATAAAACAGGGGGCCGCGGCTTTCTTT
TRBV20-1	NA	NA	TRBJ1-1	CSDRAKENTEAFF	TGCAGTGATAGAGCGAAGGAGAACACTGAAGCTTTCTTT
TRBV6-5	NA	many	TRBJ2-5	CASSPRDAQETQYF	TGTGCCAGCAGCCCCAGGGACGCCCAAGAGACCCAGTACTTC
TRBV20-1	NA	many	TRBJ2-1	CSARRLVTLHEQFF	TGCAGTGCTAGACGCCTAGTTACTCTCCATGAGCAGTTCTTC
TRBV25-1	NA	many	TRBJ2-2	CASPSNTGELFF	TGTGCCAGCCCTTCGAACACCGGGGAGCTGTTTTTT
TRBV27	TRBD2	many	TRBJ2-5	CASSLSKDGRTSGPPETQYF	TGTGCCAGCAGTTTATCAAAGGATGGGAGGACTAGCGGGCCCCCAGAGACCCAGTACTTC
TRBV20-1	NA	many	TRBJ2-6	CSASGANVLTF	TGCAGTGCGTCTGGGGCCAACGTCCTGACTTTC
TRBV12-3/TRBV12-4	NA	many	TRBJ1-3	CASSSGVTGNTIYF	TGTGCCAGCAGCTCCGGGGTTACTGGAAACACCATATATTTT
TRBV19	NA	many	TRBJ1-1	CASTDGGLNTEAFF	TGTGCCAGTACGGATGGCGGATTGAACACTGAAGCTTTCTTT
TRBV12-3/TRBV12-4	TRBD1	many	TRBJ2-2	CASSLGTGGPGELFF	TGTGCCAGCAGTCTAGGGACAGGGGGCCCCGGGGAGCTGTTTTTT
TRBV29-1	TRBD2	many	TRBJ2-1	CSAMTGRGGEQFF	TGCAGCGCCATGACAGGGCGGGGGGGTGAGCAGTTCTTC
TRBV14	TRBD1	many	TRBJ1-1	CASSQDRGLNWDTEAFF	TGTGCCAGCAGCCAAGACAGGGGGCTTAATTGGGACACTGAAGCTTTCTTT
TRBV6-6	TRBD1	many	TRBJ2-3	CASRFGTGGRDTQYF	TGTGCCAGCCGATTTGGGACAGGGGGCAGAGATACGCAGTATTTT
TRBV15	NA	many	TRBJ2-7	CATSGPPRLKEQYF	TGTGCCACCAGCGGGCCCCCACGACTGAAAGAGCAGTACTTC
TRBV5-1	TRBD1	many	TRBJ2-7	CASSLLQGVEQYF	TGCGCCAGCAGCTTATTACAGGGGGTCGAGCAGTACTTC
TRBV4-3	NA	many	TRBJ2-2	CASSQDNPGELFF	TGCGCCAGCAGCCAAGATAACCCCGGGGAGCTGTTTTTT
TRBV7-2	TRBD2	many	TRBJ2-3	CASSSSSGSSTDTQYF	TGTGCCAGCAGCTCATCTAGCGGGTCTAGCACAGATACGCAGTATTTT
TRBV6-2/TRBV6-3	NA	many	TRBJ2-2	CASQGLVTGELFF	TGTGCCAGCCAGGGGCTAGTCACCGGGGAGCTGTTTTTT